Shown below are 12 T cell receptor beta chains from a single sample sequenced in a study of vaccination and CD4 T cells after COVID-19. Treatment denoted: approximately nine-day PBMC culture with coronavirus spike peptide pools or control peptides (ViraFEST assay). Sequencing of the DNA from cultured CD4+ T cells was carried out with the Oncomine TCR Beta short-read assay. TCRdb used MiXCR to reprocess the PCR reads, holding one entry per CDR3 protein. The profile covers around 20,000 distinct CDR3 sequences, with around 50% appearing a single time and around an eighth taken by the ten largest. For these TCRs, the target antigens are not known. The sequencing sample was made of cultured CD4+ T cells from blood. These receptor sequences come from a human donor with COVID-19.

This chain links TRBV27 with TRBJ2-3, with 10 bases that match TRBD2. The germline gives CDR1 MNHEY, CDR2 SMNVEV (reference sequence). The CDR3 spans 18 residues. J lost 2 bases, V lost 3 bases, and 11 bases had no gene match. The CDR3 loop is CASSFQAGGPGNTDTQYF. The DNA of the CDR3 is TGTGCCAGCAGTTTCCAAGCGGGGGGGCCTGGGAACACAGATACGCAGTATTTT.

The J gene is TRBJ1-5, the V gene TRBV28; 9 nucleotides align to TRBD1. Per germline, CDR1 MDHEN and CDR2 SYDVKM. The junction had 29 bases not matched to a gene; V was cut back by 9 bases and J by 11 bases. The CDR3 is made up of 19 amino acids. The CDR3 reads CARLSSFLPRDRVIATQHF. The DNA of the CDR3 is TGTGCCAGACTCAGTTCTTTCCTTCCCCGGGACAGGGTAATCGCGACCCAGCATTTT.

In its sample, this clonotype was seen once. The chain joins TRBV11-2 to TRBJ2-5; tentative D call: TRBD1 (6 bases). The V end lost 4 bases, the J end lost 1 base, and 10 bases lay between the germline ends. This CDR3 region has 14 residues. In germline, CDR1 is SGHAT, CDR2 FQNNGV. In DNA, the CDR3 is TGTGCCAGCAGCTCAAACAGGGCCCAAGAGACCCAGTACTTC. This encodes CASSSNRAQETQYF.

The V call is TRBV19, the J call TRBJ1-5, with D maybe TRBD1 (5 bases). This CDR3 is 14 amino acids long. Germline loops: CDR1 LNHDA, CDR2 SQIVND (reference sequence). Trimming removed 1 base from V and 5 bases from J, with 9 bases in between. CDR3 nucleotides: TGTGCCAGTAGTATAGGGACACCTTATCAGCCCCAGCATTTT. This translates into CASSIGTPYQPQHF.

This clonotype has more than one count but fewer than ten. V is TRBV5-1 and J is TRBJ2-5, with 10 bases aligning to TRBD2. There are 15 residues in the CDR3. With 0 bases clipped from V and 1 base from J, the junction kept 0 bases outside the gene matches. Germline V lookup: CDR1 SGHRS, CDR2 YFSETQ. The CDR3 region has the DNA TGCGCCAGCAGCTTGGTAGCGGGGGGCCAAGAGACCCAGTACTTC. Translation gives CASSLVAGGQETQYF.

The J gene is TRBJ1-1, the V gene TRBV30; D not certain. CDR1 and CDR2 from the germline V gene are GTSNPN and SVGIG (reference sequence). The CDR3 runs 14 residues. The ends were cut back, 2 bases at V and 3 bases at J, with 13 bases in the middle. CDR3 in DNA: TGTGCCTGGAGTTGGTCCCGTGGGTACACTGAAGCTTTCTTT. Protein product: CAWSWSRGYTEAFF.

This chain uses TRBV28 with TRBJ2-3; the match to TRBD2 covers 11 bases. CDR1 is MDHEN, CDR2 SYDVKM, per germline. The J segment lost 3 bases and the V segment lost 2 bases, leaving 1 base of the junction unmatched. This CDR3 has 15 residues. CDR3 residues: CASSLLAGGTDTQYF. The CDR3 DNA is TGTGCCAGCAGTTTACTAGCGGGGGGTACAGATACGCAGTATTTT.

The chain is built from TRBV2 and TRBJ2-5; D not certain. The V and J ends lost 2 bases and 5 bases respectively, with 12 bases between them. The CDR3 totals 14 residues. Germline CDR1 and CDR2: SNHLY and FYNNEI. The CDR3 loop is CASSENKKMETQYF. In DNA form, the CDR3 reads TGTGCCAGCAGTGAAAATAAAAAGATGGAGACCCAGTACTTC.

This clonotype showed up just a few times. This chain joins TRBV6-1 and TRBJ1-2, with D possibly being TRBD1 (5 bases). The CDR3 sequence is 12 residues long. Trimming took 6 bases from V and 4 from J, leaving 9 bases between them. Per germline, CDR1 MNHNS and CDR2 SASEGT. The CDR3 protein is CASRNGGYGYTF. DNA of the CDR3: TGTGCCAGCAGGAATGGGGGCTATGGCTACACCTTC.

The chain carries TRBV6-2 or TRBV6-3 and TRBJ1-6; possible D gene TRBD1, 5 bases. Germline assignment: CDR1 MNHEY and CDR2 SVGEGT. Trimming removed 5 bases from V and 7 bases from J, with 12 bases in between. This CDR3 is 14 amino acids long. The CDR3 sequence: CASSRQSLNSPLHF. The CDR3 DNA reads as TGTGCCAGCAGTCGACAGAGTCTCAATTCACCCCTCCACTTT.

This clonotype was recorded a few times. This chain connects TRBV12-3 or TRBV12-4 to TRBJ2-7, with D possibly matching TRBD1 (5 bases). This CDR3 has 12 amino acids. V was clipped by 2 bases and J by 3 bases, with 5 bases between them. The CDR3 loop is CASSLRGYEQYF. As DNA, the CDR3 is TGTGCCAGCAGTTTAAGGGGCTACGAGCAGTACTTC.

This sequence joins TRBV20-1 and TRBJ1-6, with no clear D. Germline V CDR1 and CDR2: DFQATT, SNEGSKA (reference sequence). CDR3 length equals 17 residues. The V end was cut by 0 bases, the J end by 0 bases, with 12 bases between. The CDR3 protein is CSARDQARSSYNSPLHF. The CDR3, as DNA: TGCAGTGCTAGAGATCAGGCGAGGAGCTCCTATAATTCACCCCTCCACTTT.